Listed below are T cell receptor beta chains from one sample, sequenced in a study of control samples from healthy donors and cancer patients. TCRdb's copy holds only in-frame clones and misses some; the assay was immunoSEQ multiplex PCR. The repertoire holds roughly 76,000 clones, with approximately 94% as singletons. The sample was blood. The receptors stem from a woman younger than 30 in good health. The CDR3 runs from the conserved cysteine through the conserved F or W. The order of the fields is V gene, clone size, D gene, CDR3 length, J gene, CDR3 DNA, CDR3 protein. The D gene is left open where the match is weak. Expanded clones get a size class; other rows say once, few or many, or leave the size out.

TRBV6-2/TRBV6-3	-	TRBD2	18	TRBJ2-5	TGTGCCAGCAGTTACTCGACAATTGCGGGGGGTCGAGAGGAGACCCAGTACTTC	CASSYSTIAGGREETQYF
TRBV6-1	-	-	17	TRBJ2-6	TGTGCCAGCAGTGAACCCGTCGGGGGTACTGGGGCCAACGTCCTGACTTTC	CASSEPVGGTGANVLTF
TRBV11-2	-	-	14	TRBJ2-3	TGTGCCAGCAGCCCCCACACCCGCACAGATACGCAGTATTTT	CASSPHTRTDTQYF
TRBV6-4	-	TRBD2	15	TRBJ2-1	TGTGCCAGCAGCTCCCTAGCGGGAGGGACCCATGAGCAGTTCTTC	CASSSLAGGTHEQFF
TRBV2	-	-	13	TRBJ2-1	TGTGCCAGCTCAGAGGACAGATCGGAGGAGCAGTTCTTC	CASSEDRSEEQFF
TRBV6-1	-	TRBD2	19	TRBJ2-2	TGTGCCAGCAGTGAACTTTGGCGGGGGTTCTCAGCGAACACCGGGGAGCTGTTTTTT	CASSELWRGFSANTGELFF
TRBV19	once	-	15	TRBJ1-2	TGTGCCAGTAGTCCGACAGTGAGGGCAAACTATGGCTACACCTTC	CASSPTVRANYGYTF
TRBV9	-	TRBD2	21	TRBJ2-3	TGTGCCAGCAGCGCCCGGGGGGGTACTAGGCGGGAATCGGTCGCCGCAGATACGCAGTATTTT	CASSARGGTRRESVAADTQYF
TRBV3-1/TRBV3-2	-	-	16	TRBJ2-3	TGTGCCAGCAGCCAAGCCCGGGTCGATAGCACAGATACGCAGTATTTT	CASSQARVDSTDTQYF
TRBV19	-	TRBD2	15	TRBJ2-1	TGTGCCAGTGCGGGGGGTCCTGAGTGGTACAATGAGCAGTTCTTC	CASAGGPEWYNEQFF
TRBV21-1	-	-	17	TRBJ1-3	TGTGCCAGCAGCAAAGTTGCTCGGAGGGTTCGCGGAAACACCATATATTTT	CASSKVARRVRGNTIYF
TRBV9	-	-	18	TRBJ1-2	TGTGCCAGCAGCGTATCTCAAATCTGGGGGGCGCAGTATGGTGGCTACACCTTC	CASSVSQIWGAQYGGYTF
TRBV7-3	-	-	15	TRBJ2-3	TGTGCCAGCAGCTTAAGCGTTACTGCGACAGATACGCAGTATTTT	CASSLSVTATDTQYF
TRBV5-4	-	TRBD1	15	TRBJ2-4	TGTGCCAGCAGCTTGAGACAGGGCGCAACAAACATTCAGTACTTC	CASSLRQGATNIQYF
TRBV28	-	TRBD1	13	TRBJ2-7	TGTGCCATCACGACAGGGTATCATGGCGAGCAGTACTTC	CAITTGYHGEQYF
TRBV6-1	-	-	14	TRBJ2-7	TGTGCCAGCAGTGAATGGTATAGGACTTACGAGCAGTACTTC	CASSEWYRTYEQYF
TRBV5-4	-	-	15	TRBJ1-1	TGTGCCAGCAGCGCCCCAGGGACTTTGGACACTGAAGCTTTCTTT	CASSAPGTLDTEAFF
TRBV20-1	-	-	18	TRBJ1-3	TGCAGTGCTAGTCGGGCCCGGGACGGCCGGGACTCTGGAAACACCATATATTTT	CSASRARDGRDSGNTIYF
TRBV6-2/TRBV6-3	-	-	15	TRBJ1-4	TGTGCCAGCAGTTCCCACAGAGCCAAGAGTGAAAAACTGTTTTTT	CASSSHRAKSEKLFF
TRBV10-2	-	TRBD2	15	TRBJ2-3	TGCGCCAGCAGTGCACTAGCGGGGGGCCCAGATACGCAGTATTTT	CASSALAGGPDTQYF
TRBV27	-	-	13	TRBJ1-1	TGTGCCAGTATGCATGGGGCGAACACTGAAGCTTTCTTT	CASMHGANTEAFF
TRBV6-4	-	TRBD1	15	TRBJ1-2	TGTGCCAGCAGTGATGGCCCTGACAGGGCGGAGGGCTACACCTTC	CASSDGPDRAEGYTF
TRBV7-2	-	-	14	TRBJ1-1	TGTGCCAGCAGCTACAGGGAAGTTACCACTGAAGCTTTCTTT	CASSYREVTTEAFF
TRBV10-3	-	TRBD1	15	TRBJ1-4	TGTGCCATCTCATTGACAGGGGGCATTGATGAAAAACTGTTTTTT	CAISLTGGIDEKLFF
TRBV28	-	-	13	TRBJ1-2	TGTGCCAGCAGTGCAGACAGAGTCCATGGCTACACCTTC	CASSADRVHGYTF
TRBV19	-	-	14	TRBJ2-7	TGTGCCAGTAGTATTTCGGGGGCGGGGTACGAGCAGTACTTC	CASSISGAGYEQYF
TRBV21-1	-	-	15	TRBJ1-1	TGTGCCAGCAGCAAAAGACAGGGGAGGGTAGGTGAAGCTTTCTTT	CASSKRQGRVGEAFF
TRBV4-1	-	-	17	TRBJ2-7	TGCGCCAGCAGCCAAAACACGGGGGGCTCTGGTTCATACGAGCAGTACTTC	CASSQNTGGSGSYEQYF
TRBV19	-	TRBD1	17	TRBJ2-7	TGTGCCAGTAGTATTAGGATCCCAGGGGGCCAACCCTACGAGCAGTACTTC	CASSIRIPGGQPYEQYF
TRBV27	-	-	14	TRBJ1-2	TGTGCCAGCAGTACAAACCGGGTGGGGTATGGCTACACCTTC	CASSTNRVGYGYTF
TRBV18	once	-	16	TRBJ1-4	TGTGCCAGCTCACCGAGATTGGTAGTTGGGCAGGAAAAACTGTTTTTT	CASSPRLVVGQEKLFF
TRBV5-5	-	-	13	TRBJ1-5	TGTGCCAGCAGCGCCGCGGGGGCTCAGCCCCAGCATTTT	CASSAAGAQPQHF
TRBV6-5	-	-	13	TRBJ2-7	TGTGCCAGCAGCCGAACAGTTTCCTACGAGCAGTACTTC	CASSRTVSYEQYF
TRBV19	-	-	13	TRBJ2-1	TGTGCCAGTAGTATGAGGGAGTCCAATGAGCAGTTCTTC	CASSMRESNEQFF
TRBV4-1	-	-	15	TRBJ1-5	TGCGCCAGCAGCCAAGTCTCGGCACCTCATCAGCCCCAGCATTTT	CASSQVSAPHQPQHF
TRBV5-1	-	-	16	TRBJ2-3	TGCGCCAGCAGCCCGGCGACAGGAGCCTTCACAGATACGCAGTATTTT	CASSPATGAFTDTQYF
TRBV11-2	-	TRBD1	16	TRBJ1-5	TGTGCCAGCAGCGCCCAAGGACAGGGTGGGGGACAGCCCCAGCATTTT	CASSAQGQGGGQPQHF
TRBV11-3	-	-	13	TRBJ2-7	TGTGCCAGCAGCTTAGATTATCACGGGAGGCAGTACTTC	CASSLDYHGRQYF
TRBV20-1	-	-	11	TRBJ2-7	TGCAGTGCTAGAATTACGTACGAGCAGTACTTC	CSARITYEQYF
TRBV7-8	-	TRBD2	16	TRBJ2-7	TGTGCCAGCAGCTACGGGACTAGCGGGAGGTTCAACGAGCAGTACTTC	CASSYGTSGRFNEQYF
TRBV28	-	-	16	TRBJ2-7	TGTGCCAGCAGTTTGGTCGTCTGGGTGAGCTCCTACGAGCAGTACTTC	CASSLVVWVSSYEQYF
TRBV29-1	-	TRBD1	13	TRBJ1-1	TGCAGCTCGGGACAGGGATCGAACACTGAAGCTTTCTTT	CSSGQGSNTEAFF
TRBV7-3	-	TRBD1	18	TRBJ1-1	TGTGCCAGCAGCCTTCGGACAGGGGATCCGCTACTGAACACTGAAGCTTTCTTT	CASSLRTGDPLLNTEAFF
TRBV28	-	TRBD2	18	TRBJ2-3	TGTGCCAGCAGTTTTCTAGCGGGAGAGGGGTGGGGAACAGATACGCAGTATTTT	CASSFLAGEGWGTDTQYF
TRBV5-1	-	-	14	TRBJ1-4	TGCGCCAGCAGCTTGGTCTCGGGTAGGGAAAAACTGTTTTTT	CASSLVSGREKLFF
TRBV11-2	once	TRBD1	15	TRBJ1-4	TGTGCCAGCAGCTCCCTACAGGGGAGTAATGAAAAACTGTTTTTT	CASSSLQGSNEKLFF
TRBV6-6	few	TRBD1	15	TRBJ1-1	TGTGCCAGCAGCCGAGGGGGGGACAGGGCCGGTGAAGCTTTCTTT	CASSRGGDRAGEAFF
TRBV19	-	TRBD1	16	TRBJ1-5	TGTGCCAGTAGTAGGAGAGACAGGGTCGTCTTTCAGCCCCAGCATTTT	CASSRRDRVVFQPQHF
TRBV28	-	-	16	TRBJ1-3	TGTGCCAGCAGTTTATCGAGGAGGGGCGGGGGAAACACCATATATTTT	CASSLSRRGGGNTIYF
TRBV7-2	-	-	14	TRBJ2-5	TGTGCCAGCAGCAATCGCGGGACCCGGGAGACCCAGTACTTC	CASSNRGTRETQYF
TRBV7-3	-	-	13	TRBJ1-1	TGTGCCAGCAGCTTAATCTGGAACACTGAAGCTTTCTTT	CASSLIWNTEAFF
TRBV9	once	-	13	TRBJ2-5	TGTGCCAGCAGCGTAGACTTACAAGAGACCCAGTACTTC	CASSVDLQETQYF
TRBV5-1	-	-	15	TRBJ1-3	TGCGCCAGCAGCTTGGGACAGCTAAATGGAAACACCATATATTTT	CASSLGQLNGNTIYF
TRBV6-5	once	-	13	TRBJ1-2	TGTGCCATCCGCAGACAGGAGTTATATGGCTACACCTTC	CAIRRQELYGYTF